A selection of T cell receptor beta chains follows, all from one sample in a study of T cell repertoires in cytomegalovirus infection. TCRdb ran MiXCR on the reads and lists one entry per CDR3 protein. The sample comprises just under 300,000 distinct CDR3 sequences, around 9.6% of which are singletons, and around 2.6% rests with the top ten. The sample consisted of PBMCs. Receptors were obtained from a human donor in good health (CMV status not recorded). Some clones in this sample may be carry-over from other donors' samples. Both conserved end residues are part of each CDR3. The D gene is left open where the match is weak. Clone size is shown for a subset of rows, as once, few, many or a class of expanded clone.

DNA: TGTGCCAGCAGCTTGAGGGTAAGGGTCACTGAAGCTTTCTTT
CDR3: CASSLRVRVTEAFF
size: many
V: TRBV7-9
D: -
J: TRBJ1-1

DNA: TGTGCCAGCAGCATCAACAGGGATTCACCCCTCCACTTT
CDR3: CASSINRDSPLHF
size: many
V: TRBV7-2
D: -
J: TRBJ1-6

DNA: TGTGCCAGCAGCCAAGAGGGGAGCCCAGGGAACACTGAAGCTTTCTTT
CDR3: CASSQEGSPGNTEAFF
size: many
V: TRBV4-2
D: -
J: TRBJ1-1

DNA: TGTGCCAGCAGTTTTAATCAGGGGTCTGGAAACACCGGGGAGCTGTTTTTT
CDR3: CASSFNQGSGNTGELFF
size: many
V: TRBV27
D: -
J: TRBJ2-2

DNA: TGTGCCAGTAATCGCCAGCGGGGCTCCAATGAGCAGTTCTTC
CDR3: CASNRQRGSNEQFF
size: -
V: TRBV19
D: TRBD2
J: TRBJ2-1

DNA: TGTGCCAGCATACTTCGGCTGGATACGCAGTATTTT
CDR3: CASILRLDTQYF
size: few
V: TRBV28
D: -
J: TRBJ2-3

DNA: TGCAGCGTTGAAGAAGGGGGGGCACGGGCGGAGACCCAGTACTTC
CDR3: CSVEEGGARAETQYF
size: -
V: TRBV29-1
D: -
J: TRBJ2-5

DNA: TGCGCCAGCAGCCCCGGTCTGAGCTACGAGCAGTACTTC
CDR3: CASSPGLSYEQYF
size: -
V: TRBV5-1
D: -
J: TRBJ2-7

DNA: TGTGCCAGCAGTCGTAACCAAGAGACCCAGTACTTC
CDR3: CASSRNQETQYF
size: many
V: TRBV7-2
D: -
J: TRBJ2-5

DNA: TGTGCCAGCAGCCGCAGGGAATTCACCGGGGAGCTGTTTTTT
CDR3: CASSRREFTGELFF
size: many
V: TRBV12-3/TRBV12-4
D: -
J: TRBJ2-2